Following are 17 T cell receptor beta chains from one sample sequenced in a study of blood T cells in healthy people across ages. Using a J-beta primer mix together with a sample-barcoded 5' primer, a second PCR was run for roughly 6 to 12 cycles. TCRdb passed the 5' RACE reads through MiXCR, listing each CDR3 protein once. The sample carries more than 900,000 distinct CDR3 sequences, about 23% recorded once. These data are also associated with another study on T cells of mothers and their children.

Sequenced material: blood. The source is a girl aged 2 to 10 in good health.

The genes are TRBV28 and TRBJ2-5; 10 bases match TRBD2. Germline CDR1 is MDHEN and CDR2 is SYDVKM. J lost 3 bases, V lost 2 bases, and 9 bases had no gene match. The CDR3 has 17 residues. The CDR3 DNA sequence: TGTGCCAGCAGTTTAAAGAGGTACAGCGGGAGGGAAGAGACCCAGTACTTC. It codes for CASSLKRYSGREETQYF.

Here the CDR3 DNA reads TGCGCCAGCAGCCTGAAGGAGGACGCTGAAGCTTTCTTT. This encodes CASSLKEDAEAFF. The chain has TRBV4-1 and TRBJ1-1; no clear D. With 4 bases removed from V and 6 bases from J, the gap between germline ends came to 12 bases. The CDR3 is 13 amino acids. Germline V lookup: CDR1 MGHRA, CDR2 YSYEKL.

This clonotype was observed a few times. The chain joins TRBV5-1 to TRBJ2-7, with D perhaps matching TRBD2 (5 bases). The V and J ends lost 0 bases and 1 base respectively, with 8 bases between them. Germline V gene data show CDR1 as SGHRS and CDR2 as YFSETQ. This CDR3 region has 14 residues. The CDR3 sequence is CASSLETGSYEQYF. CDR3 coding DNA: TGCGCCAGCAGCTTGGAGACGGGATCCTACGAGCAGTACTTC.

The rearrangement uses TRBV27 and TRBJ1-4; D remains unclear. Germline CDR1 and CDR2: MNHEY and SMNVEV (reference sequence). The CDR3 runs 14 residues. The V gene lost 6 bases and the J gene lost 6 bases, with 14 bases spanning the gap. The DNA of the CDR3 is TGTGCCAGCAGAAAACAAGGGAAAGATGAAAAACTGTTTTTT. This encodes CASRKQGKDEKLFF.

CDR3 sequence reads: CASSQRDRALGETQYF. CDR3 coding DNA: TGTGCCAGCAGCCAACGGGACAGGGCCCTCGGAGAGACCCAGTACTTC. The chain uses TRBV3-1 and TRBJ2-5; the match to TRBD1 covers 9 bases. The CDR3 has 16 amino acids. The V gene's germline CDR1 is LGHDT and CDR2 YNNKEL (reference sequence). V lost 2 bases to trimming and J lost 4 bases; unmatched junction nucleotides: 8.

Concerning this clonotype: One end of the junction does not line up with germline, which may come from a read error. The chain has TRBV9 and TRBJ1-3; D might be TRBD1 (6 bases). In germline, CDR1 is SGDLS, CDR2 YYNGEE. The CDR3 contains 15 residues. The CDR3 coding sequence is TGTGTCAGCAGCGCCACAGGGTTCTCTGGAAACACCATATATTTT. Translated: CVSSATGFSGNTIYF. The full variable domain, rest sourced from reference TRBV9 and TRBJ1-3, is DSGVTQTPKHLITATGQRVTLRCSPRSGDLSVYWYQQSLDQGLQFLIQYYNGEERAKGNILERFSAQQFPDLHSELNLSSLELGDSALYFCVSSATGFSGNTIYFGEGSWLTVV.

V gene TRBV4-1 combines with J gene TRBJ2-2, with 7 bases matching TRBD1. Germline V CDR1 and CDR2: MGHRA, YSYEKL. This CDR3 has 14 amino acids. V lost 9 bases to trimming and J lost 1 base; unmatched junction nucleotides: 5. The CDR3 loop is CASMGQLNTGELFF. DNA of the CDR3: TGCGCCAGTATGGGACAGCTGAACACCGGGGAGCTGTTTTTT.

This clonotype was found a few times. This sequence joins TRBV7-2 and TRBJ1-2; D is unresolved. The CDR3 contains 15 residues. CDR1 SGHTA and CDR2 FQGNSA come from the germline V gene. The ends were cut back, 5 bases at V and 4 bases at J, with 17 bases in the middle. This CDR3 reads CASSAAGSGGYGYTF. The CDR3 DNA follows: TGTGCCAGCAGCGCCGCTGGGTCAGGCGGCTATGGCTACACCTTC.

This sequence joins TRBV25-1 and TRBJ2-3; D not resolved. Looked up from germline, CDR1 is MGHDK and CDR2 is SYGVNS. Deletions cut 1 base from V and 2 bases from J, with 13 bases between. The CDR3 loop spans 16 amino acids. In nucleotides, the CDR3 is TGTGCCAGCAGTGAATTCTCCCCTTCGAACACAGATACGCAGTATTTT. Amino acids: CASSEFSPSNTDTQYF.

The chain links TRBV14 to TRBJ2-1; TRBD1 might be the D (6 bases). The DNA end is more similar to TRBJ2-7, so the J call may be wrong. Germline CDR1 reads SGHDN; CDR2 reads FVKESK. The CDR3 length is 15 residues. This CDR3 is CASSQVQGLSYEQYF. The CDR3 bases are TGTGCCAGCAGCCAAGTCCAGGGGCTTTCCTACGAGCAGTACTTC.

This clonotype has only one observation. The CDR3 DNA reads as TGTGCCACCAGCGAACAGGGAGATGAGCAGTTCTTC. Its protein product is CATSEQGDEQFF. The V call is TRBV15, the J call TRBJ2-1; weak D call: TRBD1 (6 bases). Germline values: CDR1 LNHNV, CDR2 YYDKDF (reference sequence). CDR3 length equals 12 residues. V lost 5 bases, J lost 8 bases, and 10 bases lay in between.

Details on this clonotype: The junction differs from germline at one of its ends, possibly a read error. The chain uses TRBV2 and TRBJ2-5; the D is unclear. This CDR3 is 12 amino acids long. Germline V lookup: CDR1 SNHLY, CDR2 FYNNEI. CDR3: CASGVRQETQYF. CDR3 coding DNA: TGTGCCAGCGGGGTTCGGCAAGAGACCCAATACTTC.

This chain uses TRBV5-1 with TRBJ2-1; 10 nucleotides agree with TRBD2. V lost 0 bases, J lost 9 bases, and 3 bases stayed unmatched. The CDR3 has 14 residues. Per germline, CDR1 SGHRS and CDR2 YFSETQ. CDR3 nucleotides: TGCGCCAGCAGCTTGGCGGCTAGCGGGGGTGAGCAGTTCTTC. As protein: CASSLAASGGEQFF.

The rearrangement links TRBV20-1 to TRBJ2-5, with 8 bases lining up with TRBD1. Germline assignment: CDR1 DFQATT and CDR2 SNEGSKA (reference sequence). The CDR3 has 14 amino acids. J gave up 5 bases and V 3 bases, and 8 bases lay outside the gene matches. Written as DNA, the CDR3 is TGCAGTGCTAGGCCGGCAGGGGGCTTGGAGACCCAGTACTTC. Translated, it gives CSARPAGGLETQYF.

This clonotype has a handful of counts. V usage is TRBV29-1 and J usage is TRBJ2-7, with 7 bases matching TRBD2. This CDR3 has 15 amino acids. J lost 2 bases, V lost 1 base, and 8 bases had no gene match. Germline V gene sequence: CDR1 SQVTM, CDR2 ANQGSEA. This chain's CDR3 is CSVEVGGVNTYEQYF. The CDR3 nucleotides are TGCAGCGTTGAAGTGGGGGGGGTTAACACCTACGAGCAGTACTTC.

This clonotype was seen only a few times. The chain has TRBV5-1 and TRBJ2-2; D is ambiguous. This CDR3 has 15 amino acids. V lost 4 bases and J 6 bases, leaving 16 bases between the germline ends. Germline CDR1 SGHRS, CDR2 YFSETQ. The CDR3 here is CASSTAQTDAGELFF. The CDR3 coding sequence is TGCGCCAGCAGCACCGCTCAAACGGATGCCGGGGAGCTGTTTTTT. The whole variable domain, filled in from reference TRBV5-1 and TRBJ2-2, reads KAGVTQTPRYLIKTRGQQVTLSCSPISGHRSVSWYQQTPGQGLQFLFEYFSETQRNKGNFPGRFSGRQFSNSRSEMNVSTLELGDSALYLCASSTAQTDAGELFFGEGSRLTVL.

CDR3 loop: CASSLGTAVMNTEAFF. In nucleotides, the CDR3 is TGTGCCAGCAGCTTAGGGACAGCCGTTATGAACACTGAAGCTTTCTTT. The V call is TRBV7-3, the J call TRBJ1-1, with 7 bases aligning to TRBD1. CDR3 length: 16 residues. J was trimmed by 0 bases and V by 2 bases; bases with no gene match: 6. Germline CDR1 and CDR2: SGHTA and FQGTGA. Complete variable domain (other parts from reference TRBV7-3 and TRBJ1-1): GAGVSQTPSNKVTEKGKYVELRCDPISGHTALYWYRQSLGQGPEFLIYFQGTGAADDSGLPNDRFFAVRPEGSVSTLKIQRTERGDSAVYLCASSLGTAVMNTEAFFGQGTRLTVV.